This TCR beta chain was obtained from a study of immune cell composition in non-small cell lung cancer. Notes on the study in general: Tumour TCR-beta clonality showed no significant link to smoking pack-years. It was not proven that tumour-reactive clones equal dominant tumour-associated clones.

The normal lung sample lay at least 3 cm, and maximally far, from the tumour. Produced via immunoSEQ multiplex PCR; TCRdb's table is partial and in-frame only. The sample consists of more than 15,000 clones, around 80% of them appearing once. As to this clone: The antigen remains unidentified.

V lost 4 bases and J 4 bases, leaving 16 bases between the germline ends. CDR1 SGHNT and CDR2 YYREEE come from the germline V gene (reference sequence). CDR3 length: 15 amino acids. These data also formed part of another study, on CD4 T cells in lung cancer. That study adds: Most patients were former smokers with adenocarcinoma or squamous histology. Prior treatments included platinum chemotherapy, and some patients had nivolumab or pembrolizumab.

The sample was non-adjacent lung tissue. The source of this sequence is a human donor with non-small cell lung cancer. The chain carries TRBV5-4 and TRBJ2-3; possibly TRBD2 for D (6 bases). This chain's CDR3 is CASSLPGSGSDTQYF. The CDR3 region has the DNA TGTGCCAGCAGCCTTCCTGGGAGCGGGTCAGATACGCAGTATTTT.